These 21 T cell receptor beta chains were sequenced from one sample in a study of blood T cell repertoires in COVID-19. The table came from immunoSEQ multiplex PCR; TCRdb's copy has only in-frame clones and leaves some out. The repertoire has some 150,000 clones, around 86% of them found once; the top ten carry less than 3.5%. The sequencing sample was made of peripheral blood. The receptors originated from a man between 65 and 85 years old with acute or convalescent COVID-19.

The chain uses TRBV11-2 and TRBJ1-4; 9 bases map to TRBD1. The germline gives CDR1 SGHAT, CDR2 FQNNGV. The CDR3 contains 15 residues. V lost 5 bases and J lost 4; bases outside the gene matches: 5. CDR3 amino acids: CASSPTGGLNEKLFF. CDR3 DNA: TGTGCCAGCAGCCCCACAGGGGGCCTTAATGAAAAACTGTTTTTT.

The genes are TRBV4-2 and TRBJ2-5; 8 nucleotides align to TRBD2. Germline V lookup: CDR1 LGHNA, CDR2 YNFKEQ. The CDR3 runs to 14 residues. Losses at the gene ends were 4 bases for V and 5 bases for J; bases not matched to a gene: 6. CDR3 region: CASSPLGGRETQYF. The CDR3 DNA sequence: TGTGCCAGCAGCCCCCTCGGCGGGAGGGAGACCCAGTACTTC.

The V call is TRBV9, the J call TRBJ2-3; D is perhaps TRBD2 (6 bases). Trimming took 0 bases from V and 3 from J, leaving 14 bases between them. This CDR3 has 16 amino acids. CDR1 and CDR2 from the germline V gene are SGDLS and YYNGEE. The CDR3 protein is CASSVAEGWETDTQYF. The CDR3 nucleotides are TGTGCCAGCAGCGTAGCGGAGGGGTGGGAAACAGATACGCAGTATTTT.

The genes are TRBV18 and TRBJ2-1, with a tentative D call TRBD1 (7 bases). The germline gives CDR1 KGHSH, CDR2 LQKENI. Trimming left V 3 bases short and J 4 bases short, with 25 bases between. This CDR3 comprises 19 residues. The CDR3 DNA sequence: TGTGCCAGCTCACCGAGGGGGCTACCACCCAGCGGGCCGTACAATGAGCAGTTCTTC. This encodes CASSPRGLPPSGPYNEQFF. Full variable domain (outside the CDR3, taken from reference TRBV18 and TRBJ2-1): NAGVMQNPRHLVRRRGQEARLRCSPMKGHSHVYWYRQLPEEGLKFMVYLQKENIIDESGMPKERFSAEFPKEGPSILRIQQVVRGDSAAYFCASSPRGLPPSGPYNEQFFGPGTRLTVL.

A note on this clone: Different DNA sequences within this sample yield the same CDR3. CDR3 in amino acids: CASSVKAGGYNEQFF. CDR3 nucleotide sequence: TGTGCCAGCAGCGTAAAAGCGGGAGGGTACAATGAGCAGTTCTTC. The chain combines TRBV9 with TRBJ2-1; TRBD2 matches at 10 bases. CDR3 length: 15 amino acids. Trimming took 1 base from V and 4 from J; bases not matched to a gene: 2. Germline CDR1 is SGDLS and CDR2 is YYNGEE.

This chain connects TRBV12-3 or TRBV12-4 to TRBJ1-1, with no clear D. The ends were cut back, 7 bases at V and 1 base at J, with 10 bases in the middle. CDR3 length: 13 residues. CDR3 sequence: CASNLRENTEAFF. In DNA form, the CDR3 reads TGTGCCAGCAACCTACGGGAGAACACTGAAGCTTTCTTT.

V and J are TRBV19 and TRBJ2-1; TRBD2 aligns across 11 bases. The V gene end was trimmed by 5 bases and the J gene end by 8 bases; junction bases not matched to a gene: 11. Per germline, CDR1 LNHDA and CDR2 SQIVND (reference sequence). CDR3 length equals 16 residues. The CDR3 protein is CASSWASGRILDEQFF. Written as DNA, the CDR3 is TGTGCCAGTAGTTGGGCTAGCGGGAGGATCTTGGATGAGCAGTTCTTC.

The CDR3 nucleotides read TGTGCCAGCAGTTTGAGGGCTAGCGGGAGATGGGAGACCCAGTACTTC. The encoded protein is CASSLRASGRWETQYF. This chain links TRBV28 with TRBJ2-5; TRBD2 agrees at 10 bases. After removal of 3 bases from V and 5 bases from J, the junction contained 9 bases not matched to a gene. CDR3 length: 16 residues. Looked up from germline, CDR1 is MDHEN and CDR2 is SYDVKM.

The chain is built from TRBV30 and TRBJ2-3, with 7 bases fitting TRBD1. Per germline, CDR1 GTSNPN and CDR2 SVGIG (reference sequence). Trimming removed 2 bases from V and 2 bases from J; junction bases left unmatched: 4. This CDR3 comprises 14 residues. The CDR3 loop reads CAWSFGQATDTQYF. The DNA for the CDR3 is TGTGCCTGGAGTTTCGGACAGGCCACAGATACGCAGTATTTT.

This clone was seen only once. The chain carries TRBV7-9 and TRBJ1-1; D remains ambiguous. V was clipped by 2 bases and J by 2 bases, with 9 bases between them. The CDR3 has 14 residues. The germline V gene encodes CDR1 SEHNR and CDR2 FQNEAQ (reference sequence). This CDR3 is CASSLRRDNTEAFF. The DNA for the CDR3 is TGTGCCAGCAGCTTAAGGAGGGATAACACTGAAGCTTTCTTT. The whole variable domain, remainder taken from reference TRBV7-9 and TRBJ1-1, is DTGVSQNPRHKITKRGQNVTFRCDPISEHNRLYWYRQTLGQGPEFLTYFQNEAQLEKSRLLSDRFSAERPKGSFSTLEIQRTEQGDSAMYLCASSLRRDNTEAFFGQGTRLTVV.

Details on this clone: Other DNA sequences of this sample code for an identical CDR3. The genes are TRBV7-2 and TRBJ2-7; D is undetermined. Trimming cost V 5 bases and J 1 base, with 3 bases left between them. Germline V lookup: CDR1 SGHTA, CDR2 FQGNSA. This CDR3 has 11 residues. CDR3 in amino acids: CASSTSYEQYF. The CDR3 bases are TGTGCCAGCAGCACTTCCTACGAGCAGTACTTC.

The chain couples TRBV5-4 to TRBJ2-5; no clear D. CDR3 size: 15 residues. The ends were cut back, 0 bases at V and 1 base at J, with 10 bases in the middle. Germline CDR1 is SGHNT and CDR2 is YYREEE (reference sequence). The CDR3 here is CASSLAMAGQETQYF. DNA of the CDR3: TGTGCCAGCAGCTTGGCCATGGCAGGCCAAGAGACCCAGTACTTC.

The chain carries TRBV11-1 and TRBJ2-3; possibly TRBD2 for D (6 bases). CDR1 and CDR2 (germline): SGHAT, FQDESV (reference sequence). The CDR3 runs 14 residues. The CDR3 spells CATKAGPSTDTQYF. CDR3 nucleotide sequence: TGTGCTACCAAAGCGGGCCCTAGCACAGATACGCAGTATTTT.

The V and J genes are TRBV5-1 and TRBJ2-5; D may be TRBD2 (5 bases). The germline CDR1 and CDR2 sequences are SGHRS and YFSETQ. V lost 4 bases and J 4 bases, leaving 11 bases between the germline ends. This CDR3 contains 13 residues. The CDR3 nucleotides are TGCGCCAGCAGCGTACGAGGAGGAGAGACCCAGTACTTC. Translating gives CASSVRGGETQYF.

The rearrangement uses TRBV28 and TRBJ2-3; TRBD2 agrees at 7 bases. J lost 1 base, V lost 4 bases, and 5 bases had no gene match. The CDR3 is 15 residues long. Germline assignment: CDR1 MDHEN and CDR2 SYDVKM. The CDR3 bases are TGTGCCAGCAGTTCGCCTACTAGCGGCACAGATACGCAGTATTTT. This gives the protein CASSSPTSGTDTQYF.

The chain has TRBV30 and TRBJ1-2; D not certain. V was trimmed by 3 bases and J by 1 base, leaving 9 bases between them. CDR1 and CDR2 from the germline V gene are GTSNPN and SVGIG (reference sequence). This CDR3 is 13 amino acids long. The CDR3 reads CAWRTRLNYGYTF. CDR3 DNA sequence: TGTGCCTGGAGGACAAGGCTTAACTATGGCTACACCTTC.

Worth noting for this clone: Other nucleotide sequences in the sample specify the same CDR3. The chain carries TRBV27 and TRBJ2-7; TRBD1 agrees at 8 bases. V lost 3 bases to trimming and J lost 1 base; unmatched junction nucleotides: 2. The CDR3 totals 14 residues. Germline lookup yields CDR1 MNHEY and CDR2 SMNVEV (reference sequence). The CDR3 region has the DNA TGTGCCAGCAGTTTGGGGACAGGTTCCTACGAGCAGTACTTC. This translates into CASSLGTGSYEQYF.

This sequence joins TRBV9 and TRBJ2-6; 8 positions agree with TRBD1. There are 16 residues in the CDR3. V shed 4 bases, J shed 0 bases, and the junction held 3 bases outside the gene matches. Looked up from germline, CDR1 is SGDLS and CDR2 is YYNGEE. The CDR3 DNA reads TGTGCCAGCAGCTCTGGGACAGGCTCTGGGGCCAACGTCCTGACTTTC. Translation gives CASSSGTGSGANVLTF.

The chain couples TRBV21-1 to TRBJ2-7; the D call TRBD2 from the table was never checked on the DNA. TRBV21-1 is described as a pseudogene. This CDR3 is 18 amino acids long. CDR3 bases: TGTGCCAGCAGCAAACCCCTATGGGCTAGCGGTTACTCCTACGAGCAGTACTTC. As protein: CASSKPLWASGYSYEQYF.

A few counts support this clone. The chain joins TRBV5-1 to TRBJ2-7; 7 bases line up with TRBD1. The CDR3 extends over 13 amino acids. V gave up 4 bases and J gave up 3 bases; unmatched junction bases: 4. Germline assignment: CDR1 SGHRS and CDR2 YFSETQ. CDR3 loop: CASSRQGNYEQYF. The CDR3 nucleotides are TGCGCCAGCAGCCGACAGGGCAACTACGAGCAGTACTTC.

The chain recombines TRBV30 with TRBJ2-1; TRBD2 agrees at 7 bases. The V segment lost 0 bases and the J segment 2 bases; nucleotides outside the gene matches: 7. The germline V gene encodes CDR1 GTSNPN and CDR2 SVGIG (reference sequence). The CDR3 loop spans 16 amino acids. For the CDR3, the DNA is TGTGCCTGGAGTGTACTGGGAGCGGGAACCTACAATGAGCAGTTCTTC. Protein product: CAWSVLGAGTYNEQFF.